This T cell receptor (beta chain) was identified during a study of cytomegalovirus exposure and HLA in healthy donors. Notes on the study in general: Earlier analysis found most TCR beta V segments productive about 87% or about 30% of the time. Equally common other TCR beta chains were less clonally expanded than HLA-associated ones, a later analysis found. From TCR beta sequences, most subjects' HLA-A and HLA-B alleles were reportedly predicted accurately.

On this clone: What it binds is unknown.

This PCR relied on a set of 60 Vbeta primers and 13 Jbeta primers. TCRdb keeps only in-frame clones here, not all; method: immunoSEQ multiplex PCR. The sample records 150,000 or so clones, 70% to 80% being singletons. The source is a man over 45 in good health and CMV-seropositive. The sequenced material came from PBMCs.

As DNA, the CDR3 is TGCGCCAGCAGTGCTACTGCTAGCACAGATACGCAGTATTTT. Translated: CASSATASTDTQYF. This chain links TRBV10-1 with TRBJ2-3; the D is unclear. The length of the CDR3 is 14 residues. The germline V gene has CDR1 WNHNN and CDR2 SYGVQD (reference sequence). Trimming took off 4 bases at V and 0 bases at J, with 8 bases between the two ends.